Shown below are 17 T cell receptor beta chains from a single sample sequenced in a study of blood T cell repertoires in COVID-19. Here immunoSEQ multiplex PCR was the method, and the copy in TCRdb shows in-frame clones only, minus some. The sample lists around 140,000 clones; 89% were seen once. Sequenced input: peripheral blood. These receptors originate from a human donor in a cohort sampled during active COVID-19.

V usage is TRBV5-1 and J usage is TRBJ1-1; the match to TRBD1 covers 11 bases. The CDR3 extends over 16 amino acids. Germline assignment: CDR1 SGHRS and CDR2 YFSETQ. The J segment lost 1 base and the V segment lost 4 bases, leaving 6 bases of the junction unmatched. The CDR3 nucleotides are TGCGCCAGCAGCCCGGACAGGGGGCGGCGGAACACTGAAGCTTTCTTT. As protein: CASSPDRGRRNTEAFF. Full variable domain (remainder filled in from reference TRBV5-1 and TRBJ1-1): KAGVTQTPRYLIKTRGQQVTLSCSPISGHRSVSWYQQTPGQGLQFLFEYFSETQRNKGNFPGRFSGRQFSNSRSEMNVSTLELGDSALYLCASSPDRGRRNTEAFFGQGTRLTVV.

This chain connects TRBV7-9 to TRBJ1-2; the match to TRBD1 covers 7 bases. The CDR3 spans 17 residues. V lost 5 bases and J lost 0; bases outside the gene matches: 12. The germline V gene encodes CDR1 SEHNR and CDR2 FQNEAQ (reference sequence). The CDR3 bases are TGTGCCAGCAGCCCATCCTATCAGACAGGGACTAACTATGGCTACACCTTC. Protein product: CASSPSYQTGTNYGYTF.

The chain combines TRBV2 with TRBJ2-2; unclear D gene. The CDR3 runs to 15 residues. From germline, CDR1 is SNHLY and CDR2 FYNNEI. Trimming removed 6 bases at V and 2 bases at J, with 13 bases between. The CDR3 DNA follows: TGTGCCAGCAGCATGACAATCGAAAACACCGGGGAGCTGTTTTTT. Translated, it gives CASSMTIENTGELFF.

This clone was picked up a small number of times. The genes are TRBV6-5 and TRBJ1-1; no firm D call. Trimming pared 0 bases from V and 3 bases from J, leaving 14 bases between. In germline, CDR1 is MNHEY, CDR2 SVGAGI. The CDR3 is made up of 16 amino acids. The CDR3: CASSYSKGWGDTEAFF. The DNA of the CDR3 is TGTGCCAGCAGTTACTCGAAAGGGTGGGGAGACACTGAAGCTTTCTTT.

The chain is built from TRBV15 and TRBJ1-4, with no clear D. Germline loops: CDR1 LNHNV, CDR2 YYDKDF (reference sequence). Trimming took off 1 base at V and 3 bases at J, with 12 bases between the two ends. The CDR3 covers 16 residues. CDR3 DNA: TGTGCCACCAGCAGAGCCTTGAGGATCTCTAATGAAAAACTGTTTTTT. Its protein product is CATSRALRISNEKLFF.

The chain joins TRBV5-5 to TRBJ1-4; 9 positions agree with TRBD1. V gave up 4 bases and J gave up 7 bases; unmatched junction bases: 8. Germline values: CDR1 SGHKS, CDR2 YYEKEE (reference sequence). The CDR3 runs to 15 residues. CDR3 protein: CASSIWTGAGEKLFF. CDR3 coding DNA: TGTGCCAGCAGCATATGGACAGGGGCAGGTGAAAAACTGTTTTTT.

The chain couples TRBV13 to TRBJ2-7; 7 nucleotides match TRBD1. The CDR3 is 15 residues long. V was clipped by 5 bases and J by 0 bases; unmatched bases: 7. Germline CDR1 is PRHDT and CDR2 is FYEKMQ (reference sequence). The CDR3 spells CASSIGQVLSYEQYF. CDR3 in DNA: TGTGCCAGCAGCATCGGACAGGTTCTCTCCTACGAGCAGTACTTC.

The chain combines TRBV19 with TRBJ2-1; TRBD1 agrees at 11 bases. This CDR3 is built from 18 residues. V lost 1 base and J lost 8; bases outside the gene matches: 13. CDR1 is LNHDA and CDR2 is SQIVND in the germline V gene (reference sequence). CDR3 in DNA: TGTGCCAGTAGTATAGGAACCTGGACAGGGGGCGGTTTGGATGAGCAGTTCTTC. Its protein is CASSIGTWTGGGLDEQFF.

This chain connects TRBV7-2 to TRBJ1-1, with no clear D. The length of the CDR3 is 15 residues. The V and J ends lost 4 bases and 4 bases respectively, with 16 bases between them. CDR1 and CDR2 from the germline V gene are SGHTA and FQGNSA. CDR3 in amino acids: CASSSRVSFGTEAFF. The CDR3 region has the DNA TGTGCCAGCAGCTCCCGTGTTTCGTTCGGCACTGAAGCTTTCTTT.

This clone has a single count. The J gene is TRBJ1-1, the V gene TRBV15; D might be TRBD1 (6 bases). CDR1 is LNHNV, CDR2 YYDKDF, per germline (reference sequence). V lost 3 bases and J 3 bases, leaving 20 bases between the germline ends. This CDR3 comprises 17 residues. For the CDR3, the DNA is TGTGCCACCAGCAGGGAGGACAGATTGCGTTTGTACACTGAAGCTTTCTTT. It translates to CATSREDRLRLYTEAFF.

J is TRBJ2-3 and V is TRBV7-3; TRBD2 matches 12 bases. The CDR3 sequence is 17 residues long. V lost 1 base to trimming and J lost 3 bases; unmatched junction nucleotides: 5. Germline lookup yields CDR1 SGHTA and CDR2 FQGTGA. CDR3 bases: TGTGCCAGCAGCTTAATCCCGCTAGCGGGAGGGACAGATACGCAGTATTTT. As protein: CASSLIPLAGGTDTQYF. Based on the CDR3 plus reference TRBV7-3 and TRBJ2-3, the full variable domain is GAGVSQTPSNKVTEKGKYVELRCDPISGHTALYWYRQSLGQGPEFLIYFQGTGAADDSGLPNDRFFAVRPEGSVSTLKIQRTERGDSAVYLCASSLIPLAGGTDTQYFGPGTRLTVL.

This chain connects TRBV7-3 to TRBJ2-3; perhaps TRBD2 as D (6 bases). V lost 3 bases and J lost 0, with 10 bases in between. CDR1 is SGHTA, CDR2 FQGTGA, per germline. CDR3 length: 15 residues. CDR3 amino acids: CASSLIGTSTDTQYF. As DNA, the CDR3 is TGTGCCAGCAGCTTGATCGGGACTAGCACAGATACGCAGTATTTT.

As regards this clone: The sample contains more than one DNA sequence encoding this CDR3. The chain joins TRBV5-1 to TRBJ1-1; D perhaps matches TRBD1 (6 bases). The CDR3 length is 13 residues. Trimming stripped 4 bases from V and 0 bases from J, with 7 bases between. Germline V lookup: CDR1 SGHRS, CDR2 YFSETQ. The CDR3 here is CASSRDMNTEAFF. CDR3 DNA: TGCGCCAGCAGCAGGGACATGAACACTGAAGCTTTCTTT.

The rearrangement joins TRBV7-6 to TRBJ2-7, with 10 bases matching TRBD1. The germline V gene has CDR1 SGHVS and CDR2 FNYEAQ. V lost 5 bases, J lost 4 bases, and 8 bases stayed unmatched. The CDR3 is 15 residues long. CDR3 sequence (DNA): TGTGCCAGCAGCCCGGGCGGGACAGGGGTTTACGAGCAGTACTTC. Protein: CASSPGGTGVYEQYF.

This sequence joins TRBV6-5 and TRBJ1-2; perhaps TRBD1 as D (5 bases). CDR1 is MNHEY and CDR2 is SVGAGI in the germline V gene. This CDR3 has 14 residues. Between the trimmed V and J ends, which lost 6 bases and 2 bases, there was a span of 13 bases. The CDR3 nucleotides are TGTGCCAGCAGACCCGACAGAGACAACTATGGCTACACCTTC. This encodes CASRPDRDNYGYTF.

The chain uses TRBV2 and TRBJ2-1; D remains ambiguous. The CDR3 has 14 amino acids. Germline V gene lookup returns CDR1 SNHLY and CDR2 FYNNEI. V was trimmed by 7 bases and J by 0 bases, leaving 10 bases between them. The CDR3 loop reads CASTFSFSYNEQFF. In nucleotides, the CDR3 is TGTGCCAGCACTTTTAGCTTCTCCTACAATGAGCAGTTCTTC.

This chain joins TRBV7-9 and TRBJ2-1, with 7 bases aligning to TRBD2. Germline V gene sequence: CDR1 SEHNR, CDR2 FQNEAQ (reference sequence). This CDR3 region has 15 residues. With V trimmed by 5 bases and J by 3 bases, 7 bases remained unmatched. The CDR3 is CASSQYRDYYNEQFF. CDR3 DNA: TGTGCCAGCAGCCAATACCGGGACTACTACAATGAGCAGTTCTTC.